The 32 T cell receptor beta chains given below trace back to one sample, sequenced in a study of T-cell memory formation after mild COVID-19. TCRdb re-called the 5' RACE reads with MiXCR, one entry per CDR3 protein. The sample yields 250,000 to 350,000 distinct CDR3 sequences, 15% to 20% seen once. Input material: PBMCs or a T cell subset sorted from them (not recorded which). The receptors originated from a man aged 18 to 29 who had mild COVID-19 (a few samples of this study predate the infection). Cell type and time point are not known.

The chain couples TRBV6-1 to TRBJ2-1; 8 nucleotides agree with TRBD2. The CDR3 covers 17 residues. J gave up 6 bases and V 3 bases, and 13 bases lay outside the gene matches. Germline V CDR1 and CDR2: MNHNS, SASEGT. CDR3 bases: TGTGCCAGCAGTGATAAAGGGGAGAGCGGGGGCAGCAATGAGCAGTTCTTC. Its protein is CASSDKGESGGSNEQFF.

The chain joins TRBV29-1 to TRBJ2-1, with 9 nucleotides matching TRBD2. The CDR3 runs 14 residues. Germline CDR1 SQVTM, CDR2 ANQGSEA. J gave up 4 bases and V 0 bases, and 1 base lay outside the gene matches. The CDR3 sequence: CSVEDSGGYNEQFF. CDR3 bases: TGCAGCGTTGAAGACAGCGGGGGGTACAATGAGCAGTTCTTC.

This chain connects TRBV12-3 or TRBV12-4 to TRBJ1-5; tentatively, D is TRBD1 (5 bases). The CDR3 loop spans 15 amino acids. The V end lost 6 bases, the J end lost 7 bases, and 19 bases lay between the germline ends. CDR3 in amino acids: CASSQHQGLRQPQHF. The CDR3 bases are TGTGCCAGCAGCCAGCACCAGGGCTTACGCCAGCCCCAGCATTTT.

This clonotype appeared a few times. CDR3 loop: CASSRSSGQETQYF. The CDR3 DNA reads as TGTGCCAGCAGTCGCTCTAGCGGCCAAGAGACCCAGTACTTC. The gene calls are TRBV27 and TRBJ2-5; 7 bases align to TRBD2. The CDR3 is made up of 14 amino acids. Germline V gives CDR1 MNHEY, CDR2 SMNVEV (reference sequence). V lost 5 bases and J lost 1; bases outside the gene matches: 4.

This chain links TRBV12-3 or TRBV12-4 with TRBJ2-7; tentatively, D is TRBD1 (7 bases). V was clipped by 5 bases and J by 5 bases, with 16 bases between them. CDR3 length: 14 amino acids. CDR3 loop: CASSPRDSMHEQYF. As DNA, the CDR3 is TGTGCCAGCAGTCCGCGGGACAGTATGCACGAGCAGTACTTC.

There are a few counts of this clonotype. The chain links TRBV5-1 to TRBJ1-2; 10 bases are shared with TRBD1. V lost 4 bases and J lost 2; bases outside the gene matches: 5. The CDR3 length is 15 residues. Germline-derived CDR1 and CDR2 are SGHRS and YFSETQ. CDR3 loop: CASSRDRGQNYGYTF. The DNA of the CDR3 is TGCGCCAGCAGCAGAGACAGGGGGCAGAACTATGGCTACACCTTC. The full variable domain, with the rest looked up from reference TRBV5-1 and TRBJ1-2, is KAGVTQTPRYLIKTRGQQVTLSCSPISGHRSVSWYQQTPGQGLQFLFEYFSETQRNKGNFPGRFSGRQFSNSRSEMNVSTLELGDSALYLCASSRDRGQNYGYTFGSGTRLTVV.

In nucleotides, the CDR3 is TGTGCCAGCAGTTTATTACAGGGGAACACTGAAGCTTTCTTT. This codes for CASSLLQGNTEAFF. The gene calls are TRBV27 and TRBJ1-1; D may be TRBD1 (6 bases). V shed 1 base and J shed 1 base, with 7 bases lying between them. CDR1 is MNHEY and CDR2 is SMNVEV in the germline V gene (reference sequence). This CDR3 spans 14 amino acids.

This clonotype showed up just a few times. This rearrangement joins TRBV12-3 or TRBV12-4 to TRBJ2-3; no firm D call. This CDR3 has 13 amino acids. V gave up 6 bases and J gave up 4 bases, with 11 bases separating them. The chain's CDR3 is CASSLTIPDTQYF. CDR3 in DNA: TGTGCCAGCAGCCTAACAATACCAGATACGCAGTATTTT.

A few counts support this clonotype. This chain joins TRBV6-5 and TRBJ1-1; perhaps TRBD1 as D (5 bases). The germline V and J ends were trimmed by 0 bases and 0 bases, with 14 bases remaining between them. In germline, CDR1 is MNHEY, CDR2 SVGAGI. The CDR3 length is 17 residues. The CDR3 bases are TGTGCCAGCAGTTACTCGAAATTAGGACAATTGAACACTGAAGCTTTCTTT. This gives the protein CASSYSKLGQLNTEAFF.

V gene TRBV9 combines with J gene TRBJ2-3; no definite D call. Trimming removed 0 bases at V and 2 bases at J, with 10 bases between. This CDR3 contains 15 residues. The V gene's germline CDR1 is SGDLS and CDR2 YYNGEE. The DNA of the CDR3 is TGTGCCAGCAGCGTAGGTCCCTCCTCCACAGATACGCAGTATTTT. It translates to CASSVGPSSTDTQYF. Looking up the rest from reference TRBV9 and TRBJ2-3 gives the full variable domain: DSGVTQTPKHLITATGQRVTLRCSPRSGDLSVYWYQQSLDQGLQFLIQYYNGEERAKGNILERFSAQQFPDLHSELNLSSLELGDSALYFCASSVGPSSTDTQYFGPGTRLTVL.

This clonotype was seen more than once but under ten times. The V and J genes are TRBV3-1 and TRBJ2-1; 11 positions match TRBD2. The CDR3 is made up of 16 amino acids. Trimming cost V 3 bases and J 7 bases; bases outside gene matches: 8. Germline CDR1 and CDR2: LGHDT and YNNKEL (reference sequence). The CDR3 sequence is CASSQIAGGFGNEQFF. CDR3 DNA sequence: TGTGCCAGCAGCCAGATAGCGGGGGGGTTCGGAAATGAGCAGTTCTTC.

The CDR3 sequence: CASSLPQVTGEETQYF. CDR3 coding DNA: TGTGCCAGCAGCTTACCCCAAGTCACAGGGGAAGAGACCCAGTACTTC. The chain combines TRBV11-2 with TRBJ2-5; 7 bases map to TRBD1. Germline CDR1 is SGHAT and CDR2 is FQNNGV. The CDR3 has 16 amino acids. Trimming removed 2 bases from V and 3 bases from J; junction bases left unmatched: 9.

The J gene is TRBJ2-5, the V gene TRBV6-2 or TRBV6-3; weak D call: TRBD1 (6 bases). The CDR3 is made up of 13 amino acids. Looked up from germline, CDR1 is MNHEY and CDR2 is SVGEGT. The V and J ends lost 6 bases and 5 bases respectively, with 13 bases between them. CDR3 sequence: CASSTGIYETQYF. The CDR3 DNA follows: TGTGCCAGCAGCACAGGGATTTACGAGACCCAGTACTTC.

This clonotype showed up just a few times. This chain joins TRBV5-1 and TRBJ2-7, with no clear D. Germline V gene lookup returns CDR1 SGHRS and CDR2 YFSETQ. This CDR3 comprises 13 residues. V was cut by 4 bases and J by 2 bases, with 10 bases left in between. CDR3 coding DNA: TGCGCCAGCAGCCCTGAAGGGACCTACGAGCAGTACGTC. Residues: CASSPEGTYEQYV.

The chain uses TRBV15 and TRBJ2-5; D is unclear. CDR1 LNHNV and CDR2 YYDKDF come from the germline V gene (reference sequence). V was cut by 8 bases and J by 5 bases, with 9 bases left in between. This CDR3 is built from 11 residues. The CDR3, as DNA: TGTGCCACCCAAGTAAAGGAGACCCAGTACTTC. This sequence encodes CATQVKETQYF.

The V gene is TRBV12-3 or TRBV12-4, the J gene TRBJ1-5; D not certain. V was pared by 8 bases and J by 7 bases, with 15 bases between. This CDR3 region has 13 residues. This CDR3 is CASGTRGKQPQHF. The DNA for the CDR3 is TGTGCCAGCGGAACGCGAGGGAAACAGCCCCAGCATTTT.

This clonotype was counted many times. The J gene is TRBJ2-7, the V gene TRBV5-6; the match to TRBD1 covers 8 bases. V was pared by 4 bases and J by 2 bases, with 5 bases of the junction left unmatched. Looked up from germline, CDR1 is SGHDT and CDR2 is YYEEEE. The CDR3 contains 14 residues. DNA of the CDR3: TGTGCCAGCAGCCGCGCGACAGGGGCCTACGAGCAGTACTTC. It is translated as CASSRATGAYEQYF.

This clonotype was counted only a few times. Here the CDR3 reads CASSANPGSAGEKLFF. CDR3 in DNA: TGTGCCAGCAGCGCTAACCCAGGCTCTGCGGGTGAAAAACTGTTTTTT. The rearrangement joins TRBV7-2 to TRBJ1-4, with D uncertain. Trimming pared 5 bases from V and 7 bases from J, leaving 20 bases between. This CDR3 is built from 16 residues. Germline CDR1 and CDR2: SGHTA and FQGNSA.

The table lists this clonotype with a few counts. J is TRBJ2-7 and V is TRBV7-6; D call uncertain. The CDR3 contains 14 residues. V dropped 1 base and J dropped 3 bases, with 10 bases sitting between them. CDR1 and CDR2 (germline): SGHVS, FNYEAQ. CDR3 DNA: TGTGCCAGCAGCTTAGGGCAGGATTACTACGAGCAGTACGTC. Translating gives CASSLGQDYYEQYV.

This clonotype was counted only a few times. The V and J genes are TRBV7-9 and TRBJ2-5; no clear D gene. The CDR3 loop spans 16 amino acids. From germline, CDR1 is SEHNR and CDR2 FQNEAQ (reference sequence). V was cut by 5 bases and J by 1 base, with 17 bases left in between. CDR3 nucleotides: TGTGCCAGCAGCCCGGACCGAGGCAGGACCCAAGAGACCCAGTACTTC. Translation: CASSPDRGRTQETQYF.

The DNA for the CDR3 is TGTGCCAGTAGTATTGCGCAGGAAGCTTTCTTT. It translates to CASSIAQEAFF. The J gene is TRBJ1-1, the V gene TRBV19; D remains unclear. V lost 3 bases and J 8 bases, leaving 7 bases between the germline ends. The CDR3 runs 11 residues. In germline, CDR1 is LNHDA, CDR2 SQIVND (reference sequence).

The gene calls are TRBV7-2 and TRBJ2-7, with a tentative D call TRBD1 (6 bases). With 5 bases removed from V and 1 base from J, the gap between germline ends came to 18 bases. The CDR3 covers 16 residues. The germline gives CDR1 SGHTA, CDR2 FQGNSA. CDR3 DNA sequence: TGTGCCAGCAGCCCATACCGGGACACCGGGTCCTACGAGCAGTACGTC. Translated: CASSPYRDTGSYEQYV.

This clonotype was seen more than once but under ten times. CDR3 protein: CASSPGEWNTGELFF. CDR3 in DNA: TGTGCCAGCAGCCCAGGGGAGTGGAACACCGGGGAGCTGTTTTTT. The rearrangement joins TRBV7-7 to TRBJ2-2, with D possibly TRBD1 on 6 matching bases. Per the germline V gene, CDR1 is SSHAT and CDR2 is FNYEAQ (reference sequence). V lost 5 bases and J lost 1, with 11 bases in between. CDR3 size: 15 residues.

This clonotype has just a few counts. The rearrangement uses TRBV2 and TRBJ2-3; the D gene is possibly TRBD1 (6 bases). Germline CDR1 is SNHLY and CDR2 is FYNNEI. CDR3 length: 13 amino acids. Trimming pared 5 bases from V and 5 bases from J, leaving 11 bases between. The CDR3 nucleotides read TGTGCCAGCAGTCCACAGGGAAGAGATACGCAGTATTTT. Its translation: CASSPQGRDTQYF.

This clonotype was picked up many times. J is TRBJ2-4 and V is TRBV20-1; D gene ambiguous. The germline V gene has CDR1 DFQATT and CDR2 SNEGSKA (reference sequence). V was trimmed by 6 bases and J by 0 bases, leaving 12 bases between them. The CDR3 loop spans 14 amino acids. The CDR3 loop reads CSAMTGLAKNIQYF. In DNA, the CDR3 is TGCAGTGCGATGACTGGTCTAGCCAAAAACATTCAGTACTTC.

This clonotype was found a few times. The CDR3 sequence: CATSDLEGVRTF. CDR3 bases: TGTGCCACCAGTGATTTGGAGGGGGTGCGTACCTTC. The chain couples TRBV24-1 to TRBJ1-2; D possibly corresponds to TRBD1 (6 bases). The CDR3 covers 12 residues. The germline V gene has CDR1 KGHDR and CDR2 SFDVKD. The V end was cut by 0 bases, the J end by 14 bases, with 12 bases between.

This clonotype was counted ten times or more. The V gene is TRBV7-6, the J gene TRBJ2-3; no clear D gene. V lost 5 bases and J 7 bases, leaving 22 bases between the germline ends. The length of the CDR3 is 16 residues. CDR1 SGHVS and CDR2 FNYEAQ come from the germline V gene. CDR3 loop: CASSPNPSHDGYTQYF. The CDR3 DNA reads TGTGCCAGCAGCCCAAACCCTTCTCACGACGGGTATACGCAGTATTTT.

This clonotype was seen a few times. The DNA of the CDR3 is TGTGCCAGCAGCCAGGGGCACATCAGCACAGATACGCAGTATTTT. This encodes CASSQGHISTDTQYF. This chain uses TRBV5-6 with TRBJ2-3; TRBD1 is a possible D gene (6 bases). In germline, CDR1 is SGHDT, CDR2 YYEEEE. V was shortened by 4 bases and J by 0 bases, with 12 bases between the two germline ends. CDR3 length: 15 amino acids.

V and J are TRBV7-8 and TRBJ2-5, with a tentative D call TRBD2 (6 bases). CDR1 is SGHVS and CDR2 is FQNEAQ in the germline V gene. V was pared by 4 bases and J by 1 base, with 10 bases between. The CDR3 totals 14 residues. CDR3 amino acids: CASSWREIQETQYF. DNA for the CDR3: TGTGCCAGCAGCTGGCGGGAAATCCAAGAGACCCAGTACTTC.

The rearrangement joins TRBV15 to TRBJ2-2; D is undetermined. Between the trimmed V and J ends, which lost 0 bases and 8 bases, there was a span of 16 bases. The CDR3 runs 16 residues. The germline gives CDR1 LNHNV, CDR2 YYDKDF (reference sequence). As DNA, the CDR3 is TGTGCCACCAGCAGAGATGGCCCGCGAGTTTTAGGGGAGCTGTTTTTT. Its translation is CATSRDGPRVLGELFF.

Only a few counts were recorded for this clonotype. The chain carries TRBV5-1 and TRBJ2-5, with D perhaps TRBD1 (5 bases). Between the trimmed V and J ends, which lost 0 bases and 5 bases, there was a span of 14 bases. Germline V gene data show CDR1 as SGHRS and CDR2 as YFSETQ. This CDR3 has 15 amino acids. The CDR3 here is CASSLDPAGRETQYF. As DNA, the CDR3 is TGCGCCAGCAGCTTGGATCCAGCAGGGCGGGAGACCCAGTACTTC.

This clonotype occurred a few times. The gene calls are TRBV5-1 and TRBJ1-4; TRBD1 aligns across 9 bases. After removal of 0 bases from V and 3 bases from J, the junction contained 3 bases not matched to a gene. This CDR3 has 16 residues. Germline V CDR1 and CDR2: SGHRS, YFSETQ. CDR3 nucleotide sequence: TGCGCCAGCAGCTTGGGACAGGGGGTCTCTAATGAAAAACTGTTTTTT. Its translation: CASSLGQGVSNEKLFF. Supplemented by reference TRBV5-1 and TRBJ1-4, the full variable domain reads KAGVTQTPRYLIKTRGQQVTLSCSPISGHRSVSWYQQTPGQGLQFLFEYFSETQRNKGNFPGRFSGRQFSNSRSEMNVSTLELGDSALYLCASSLGQGVSNEKLFFGSGTQLSVL.